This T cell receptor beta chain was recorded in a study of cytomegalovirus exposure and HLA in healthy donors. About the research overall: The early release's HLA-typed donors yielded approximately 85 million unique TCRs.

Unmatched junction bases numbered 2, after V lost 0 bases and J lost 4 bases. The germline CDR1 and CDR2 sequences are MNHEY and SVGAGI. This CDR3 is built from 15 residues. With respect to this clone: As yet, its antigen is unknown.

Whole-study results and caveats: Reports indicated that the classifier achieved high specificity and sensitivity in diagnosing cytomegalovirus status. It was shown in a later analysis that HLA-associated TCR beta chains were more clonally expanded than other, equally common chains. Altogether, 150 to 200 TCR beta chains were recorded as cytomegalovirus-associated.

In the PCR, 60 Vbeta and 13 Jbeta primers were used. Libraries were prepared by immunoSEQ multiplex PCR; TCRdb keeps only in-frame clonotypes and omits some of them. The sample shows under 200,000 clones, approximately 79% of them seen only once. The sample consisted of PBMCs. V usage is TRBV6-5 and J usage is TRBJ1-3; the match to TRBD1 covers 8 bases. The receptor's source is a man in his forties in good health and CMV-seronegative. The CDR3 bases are TGTGCCAGCAGTTACTCCGACAGGGGAGGAAACACCATATATTTT. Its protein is CASSYSDRGGNTIYF.